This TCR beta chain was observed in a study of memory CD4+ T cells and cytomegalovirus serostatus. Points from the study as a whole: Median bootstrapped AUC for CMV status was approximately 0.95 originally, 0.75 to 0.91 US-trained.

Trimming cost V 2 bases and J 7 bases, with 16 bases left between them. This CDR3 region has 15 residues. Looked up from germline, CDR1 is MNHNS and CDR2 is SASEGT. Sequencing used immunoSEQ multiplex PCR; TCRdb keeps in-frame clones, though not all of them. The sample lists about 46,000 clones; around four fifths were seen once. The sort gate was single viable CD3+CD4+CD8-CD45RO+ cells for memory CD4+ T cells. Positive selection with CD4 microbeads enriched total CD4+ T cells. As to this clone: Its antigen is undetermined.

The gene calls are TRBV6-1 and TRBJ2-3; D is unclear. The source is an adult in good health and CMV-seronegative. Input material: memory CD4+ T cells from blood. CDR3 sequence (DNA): TGTGCCAGCAGTGAAAATTGGTGGGAAGTGAATACGCAGTATTTT. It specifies CASSENWWEVNTQYF.